The T cell receptor beta chain under discussion was sequenced for a study of T cell responses to AZD1222 COVID-19 vaccine (dated by TCRdb to the early 2020s). Background for the entire study: TCR sequencing covered some 250 trial participants: some 210 given two doses of AZD1222 and approximately 26 given two doses of MenACWY control vaccine. Trial participants were enrolled by age into subgroups of 18-55, 56-69 and 70-plus years, and around 140, 26 and 57 TCR-sequenced participants, respectively, were included in these subgroups. The paper's findings and limits, for the study overall: Conclusions about previously exposed vaccinees were limited because only five to seven AZD1222 recipients were SARS-CoV-2 seropositive at baseline. The 56-69-year group was small, and its depth increase did not reach significance, likely because of low power. No day 14 peak-response samples were available, so repertoires were characterized only after the peak T cell response. A significant rise in spike-specific TCR breadth and depth was observed after two AZD1222 doses relative to day 0 and relative to MenACWY recipients. Epitopes outside the regions mutated in the B.1.351 and B.1.1.7 variants were reportedly recognized by nearly half of the unique spike-specific TCRs. The whole spike protein was spanned by vaccine-associated CD4 TCRs, and dominant responses were seen in regions 160-218 and 743-854. Most participants were white British and females outnumbered males, and the authors suggested that clonal diversity may have been underestimated.

As to this clone: Its target antigen remains unknown. No much larger clone is present one base from it, and per-base qualities are unavailable.

Read against the paper, the sample's time point label means: about 28 days (+/-7) after the second vaccine dose. AZD1222 recipients given second doses at about 4 weeks or at about 12 weeks were pooled, since spike-specific TCR depth and breadth were not found to differ between the two schedules. Vaccinee samples were obtained from the UK trials COV001 and COV002, which included a single-blind randomized controlled phase 2/3 trial of AZD1222 (ChAdOx1 nCoV-19) in healthy adults. For TCRbeta chain sequencing, PBMC samples were collected from trial participants at day 0 and at day 28 after the second dose. The CDR3 regions of human TCRbeta chains were analyzed by immunosequencing. On the study's bioinformatics: TCRs in the repertoires were compared against a reference library of SARS-CoV-2-specific TCRs that had been generated with the MIRA antigen-specificity platform. Breadth meant the fraction of unique TCRs that were SARS-CoV-2-associated, whereas depth meant the fraction of total T cells that were SARS-CoV-2-associated. Each spike-specific TCR was assigned to its reactive spike region and to a CD4 or CD8 class using the MIRA data. Log10-transformed breadth and depth values were compared by one-way ANOVA with Sidak's multiple comparisons tests. The clones in this table, taken by TCRdb from immuneACCESS, are in-frame only. Not every clone is retained; where verified, under half of the shortfall comes from an unresolved V gene, and the cause of the rest is unknown. V and J calls and clone size are as listed in that table; D and trimming were resolved from the DNA. This sample gives more than 95,000 clones in total; 92% of them show up just once. Together, the top ten hold 1.5% to 2% of the sample.

Including cysteine and phenylalanine, the CDR3 has 15 amino acids. Only the CDR3 part of the read is kept: 45 bases, read in frame from the first base. Trimming takes 3 bases off V and 1 base off J; junction bases not matched to a gene: 2. From a lookup of the germline V gene, CDR1 and CDR2 are SGHRS and YFSETQ. The source was peripheral blood, collected 28 days after the second AZD1222 dose. The chain was built from TRBV5-1 and TRBJ2-2, and TRBD1 aligns with 8 junction nucleotides. The sequence derives from an adult who received the AZD1222 COVID-19 vaccine. The CDR3 corresponds to CASSYGTGNTGELFF. The nucleotides read TGCGCCAGCAGCTACGGGACAGGGAACACCGGGGAGCTGTTTTTT.